This TCR beta chain was found in a study of T cell responses to AZD1222 COVID-19 vaccine. Only in-frame clones appear in the TCRdb table, and some are missing; sequencing was by immunoSEQ multiplex PCR. The table lists 45,000 to 60,000 clones, around nine tenths of them singletons, with about 3.9% in the top ten. Trimming cost V 5 bases and J 7 bases, with 18 bases left between them. The CDR3 is 15 amino acids. Germline assignment: CDR1 SGHVS and CDR2 FNYEAQ. This TCR was sampled from an adult in good health. Sequenced here: peripheral blood, sampled on day 0 of AZD1222 vaccination. The V gene is TRBV7-6, the J gene TRBJ2-1; D is tentatively TRBD1 or TRBD2 (5 bases each). This CDR3 reads CASSPVRSWGNEQFF. The DNA for the CDR3 is TGTGCCAGCAGCCCCGTCCGCTCTTGGGGGAATGAGCAGTTCTTC.